This T cell receptor (beta chain) was identified in a study of regulatory T cells in long-lasting Graves disease. On the study more broadly: Persistent Graves' disease denoted over 5 years of antithyroid drugs plus positive TSH receptor antibodies. Study-level findings and limits: Persistent patients shared 2,500 to 3,000 public clonotypes among themselves. Newly diagnosed patients shared fewer, at some 900. Results may be inaccurate due to the small sample size.

This clonotype was detected only a few times. Antigen specificity is unknown. This may be a read error: a much more frequent sequence differs by one nucleotide. The time point: persistent/refractory GD, antithyroid drugs over 5 years with positive TRAb. The TCR library was made from RNA extracted from PBMCs. It was by American Thyroid Association guidelines that Graves' disease was diagnosed. CDR3 size: 13 residues. CDR1 is SQVTM, CDR2 ANQGSEA, per germline. Relying on iRepertoire HTBI primers and Arm-PCR of CDR3 regions, the team built TCR beta libraries. TCRdb used MiXCR to reprocess the multiplex PCR reads, holding one entry per CDR3 protein. Of a few hundred thousand distinct CDR3 sequences listed, more than 20% were seen once; the top ten hold approximately 27%.

Sequencing was performed on peripheral blood mononuclear cells (PBMCs), taken when the disease was refractory, from a patient treated with antithyroid drugs. The gene calls are TRBV29-1 and TRBJ1-3; D ambiguous. The receptor's source is a woman in her thirties or forties with Graves disease. In nucleotides, the CDR3 is TGCAGCATTGAAGAACGAAGGGGAAACACCATATATTTT. Translation: CSIEERRGNTIYF.